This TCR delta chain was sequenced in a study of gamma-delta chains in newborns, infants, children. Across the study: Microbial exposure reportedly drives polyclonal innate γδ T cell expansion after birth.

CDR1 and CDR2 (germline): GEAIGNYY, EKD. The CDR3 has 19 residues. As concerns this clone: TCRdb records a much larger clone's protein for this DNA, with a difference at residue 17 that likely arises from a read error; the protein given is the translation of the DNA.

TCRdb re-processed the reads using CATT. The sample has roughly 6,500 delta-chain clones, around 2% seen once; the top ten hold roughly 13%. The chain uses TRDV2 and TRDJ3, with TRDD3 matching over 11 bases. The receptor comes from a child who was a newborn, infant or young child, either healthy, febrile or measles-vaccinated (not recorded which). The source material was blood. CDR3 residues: CACDRLGDNKAWDTRQTFF. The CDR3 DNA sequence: TGTGCCTGTGACAGACTGGGGGATAATAAAGCCTGGGACACCCGACAGACGTTTTTC.